Listed below are T cell receptor beta chains from one sample, sequenced in a study of blood T cell repertoires in COVID-19. Sequencing used immunoSEQ multiplex PCR; TCRdb keeps in-frame clones, though not all of them. The sample shows fewer than 250,000 clones, around 85% of them seen only once. Sequences were obtained from PBMCs or T cells enriched from blood (not recorded which). The receptor set was obtained from a woman between 50 and 59 years old with acute COVID-19. The CDR3 runs from the conserved cysteine through the conserved F or W. Each record gives: clone size, V gene, J gene, D gene, CDR3 length, CDR3 DNA, CDR3 protein. The D gene is left open where the match is weak. A clone size is listed for some rows: how often the clone was seen (once, few, many), or a class if it is expanded.

clone size: NA
V gene: TRBV4-3
J gene: TRBJ1-5
D gene: NA
CDR3 length: 16
CDR3 DNA: TGCGCCAGCAGCCAAGATGGAGGGTATAGCAATCAGCCCCAGCATTTT
CDR3 protein: CASSQDGGYSNQPQHF

clone size: NA
V gene: TRBV9
J gene: TRBJ2-2
D gene: TRBD2
CDR3 length: 15
CDR3 DNA: TGTGCCAGCAGCGTCGGCGGGGGAATAACCGGGGAGCTGTTTTTT
CDR3 protein: CASSVGGGITGELFF

clone size: NA
V gene: TRBV12-3/TRBV12-4
J gene: TRBJ1-2
D gene: NA
CDR3 length: 13
CDR3 DNA: TGTGCCAGCAGCTCCAGGGAGGGCTATGGCTACACCTTC
CDR3 protein: CASSSREGYGYTF

clone size: NA
V gene: TRBV30
J gene: TRBJ2-5
D gene: TRBD1
CDR3 length: 14
CDR3 DNA: TGTGCCCGCGGGACAGGGCCGGTTGCAGAGACCCAGTACTTC
CDR3 protein: CARGTGPVAETQYF

clone size: NA
V gene: TRBV23-1
J gene: TRBJ1-5
D gene: TRBD1
CDR3 length: 22
CDR3 DNA: TGCGCCAGCAGTCAATCTATGCTTGCCCGGGACAGATTCCCTGGGGGCAATCAGCCCCAGCATTTT
CDR3 protein: CASSQSMLARDRFPGGNQPQHF

clone size: NA
V gene: TRBV7-2
J gene: TRBJ1-2
D gene: NA
CDR3 length: 14
CDR3 DNA: TGTGCCAGCAGCTTCCCTTGGGAGTACTATGGCTACACCTTC
CDR3 protein: CASSFPWEYYGYTF

clone size: NA
V gene: TRBV19
J gene: TRBJ1-5
D gene: NA
CDR3 length: 14
CDR3 DNA: TGTGCCAGTAGTATAGATCCAGGGCCTCAGCCCCAGCATTTT
CDR3 protein: CASSIDPGPQPQHF

clone size: NA
V gene: TRBV7-6
J gene: TRBJ2-3
D gene: TRBD2
CDR3 length: 15
CDR3 DNA: TGTGCCAGCACCCTTGGAGCGGGGGGCAGGGATACGCAGTATTTT
CDR3 protein: CASTLGAGGRDTQYF

clone size: NA
V gene: TRBV19
J gene: TRBJ1-4
D gene: NA
CDR3 length: 15
CDR3 DNA: TGTGCCAGTAGTAGCACAGTTTCCTCGGTCGGAAAACTGTTTTTT
CDR3 protein: CASSSTVSSVGKLFF

clone size: NA
V gene: TRBV11-2
J gene: TRBJ2-1
D gene: NA
CDR3 length: 13
CDR3 DNA: TGTGCCAGCAGCTTACTTCAGGGTGCGGAGCAGTTCTTC
CDR3 protein: CASSLLQGAEQFF

clone size: NA
V gene: TRBV6-6
J gene: TRBJ1-4
D gene: NA
CDR3 length: 12
CDR3 DNA: TGTGCCAGCAGGGTCCCGGGGGAAAAACTGTTTTTT
CDR3 protein: CASRVPGEKLFF

clone size: NA
V gene: TRBV9
J gene: TRBJ1-3
D gene: NA
CDR3 length: 14
CDR3 DNA: TGTGCCAGCAGCTTACAGGGCTCTGGAAACACCATATATTTT
CDR3 protein: CASSLQGSGNTIYF

clone size: NA
V gene: TRBV12-3/TRBV12-4
J gene: TRBJ2-7
D gene: TRBD1
CDR3 length: 13
CDR3 DNA: TGTGCCAGCAGTACGGGACAGGGCTACGAGCAGTACTTC
CDR3 protein: CASSTGQGYEQYF

clone size: NA
V gene: TRBV27
J gene: TRBJ1-1
D gene: TRBD1
CDR3 length: 16
CDR3 DNA: TGTGCCAGCAGTTGGACAGGAGGACTTATGAACACTGAAGCTTTCTTT
CDR3 protein: CASSWTGGLMNTEAFF

clone size: once
V gene: TRBV7-2
J gene: TRBJ1-3
D gene: TRBD1
CDR3 length: 14
CDR3 DNA: TGTGCCAGCAGCCTGATGACAGGGGGAAACACCATATATTTT
CDR3 protein: CASSLMTGGNTIYF

clone size: NA
V gene: TRBV27
J gene: TRBJ2-3
D gene: TRBD1
CDR3 length: 16
CDR3 DNA: TGTGCCAGCAGTTCCTCGGACAGGGGGCAAACAGATACGCAGTATTTT
CDR3 protein: CASSSSDRGQTDTQYF

clone size: NA
V gene: TRBV2
J gene: TRBJ1-1
D gene: NA
CDR3 length: 17
CDR3 DNA: TGTGCCAGCCACCCGGCCCGTGGAGGACGCAAGAACACTGAAGCTTTCTTT
CDR3 protein: CASHPARGGRKNTEAFF

clone size: NA
V gene: TRBV3-1/TRBV3-2
J gene: TRBJ2-1
D gene: TRBD2
CDR3 length: 15
CDR3 DNA: TGTGCCAGCAGCCAGGCCGGGAGGCCCCTTGATGAGCAGTTCTTC
CDR3 protein: CASSQAGRPLDEQFF

clone size: many
V gene: TRBV4-3
J gene: TRBJ2-7
D gene: NA
CDR3 length: 14
CDR3 DNA: TGCGCCAGCAGCCAAGACGGGAGCACCTACGAGCAGTACTTC
CDR3 protein: CASSQDGSTYEQYF

clone size: NA
V gene: TRBV30
J gene: TRBJ2-3
D gene: TRBD2
CDR3 length: 18
CDR3 DNA: TGTGCCTTTCCCCGGACTAGCGGGGGTGTCGGTTCGGGAGATACGCAGTATTTT
CDR3 protein: CAFPRTSGGVGSGDTQYF